The 28 T cell receptor beta chains below were found in one sample sequenced in a study of T cell changes during pregnancy in multiple sclerosis. Data came from immunoSEQ multiplex PCR; TCRdb stores just in-frame clones and leaves some out. The profile shows 93,000 or so clones, about 91% of them singletons. Sequencing used peripheral blood, obtained before pregnancy. These receptor sequences come from a female donor with multiple sclerosis, enrolled in a pregnancy study.

In regard to this clone: The sample holds other DNA sequences that translate to the same CDR3. The chain recombines TRBV5-1 with TRBJ2-3; 9 bases fit TRBD2. Trimming took 4 bases from V and 3 from J; bases not matched to a gene: 3. CDR1 and CDR2 from the germline V gene are SGHRS and YFSETQ. This CDR3 contains 14 residues. In DNA, the CDR3 is TGCGCCAGCAGCCCAGCGGGAGGAACAGATACGCAGTATTTT. It specifies CASSPAGGTDTQYF.

CDR3 DNA sequence: TGTGCCAGCAGCTTCGGGACAAGTCCGCGCTCTGGAAACACCATATATTTT. Amino acid sequence: CASSFGTSPRSGNTIYF. The rearrangement joins TRBV7-9 to TRBJ1-3; D is possibly TRBD1 (6 bases). Germline CDR1 SEHNR, CDR2 FQNEAQ (reference sequence). The V end was cut by 3 bases, the J end by 0 bases, with 15 bases between. The CDR3 runs 17 residues.

The rearrangement uses TRBV2 and TRBJ2-1, with 9 positions matching TRBD2. With V trimmed by 6 bases and J by 2 bases, 2 bases remained unmatched. The CDR3 sequence is 14 residues long. From germline, CDR1 is SNHLY and CDR2 FYNNEI. Here the CDR3 reads CASRGLAPYNEQFF. The CDR3 DNA is TGTGCCAGCAGGGGACTAGCTCCCTACAATGAGCAGTTCTTC.

The rearrangement uses TRBV4-1 and TRBJ2-1; D perhaps matches TRBD2 (5 bases). V lost 0 bases and J lost 10, with 16 bases in between. Germline loops: CDR1 MGHRA, CDR2 YSYEKL. This CDR3 is 15 amino acids long. The CDR3 sequence: CASSQDGVPGPEQFF. For the CDR3, the DNA is TGCGCCAGCAGCCAAGACGGGGTTCCTGGGCCAGAGCAGTTCTTC.

This chain uses TRBV18 with TRBJ1-3; no definite D call. The CDR3 is 14 amino acids. The germline V and J ends were trimmed by 3 bases and 8 bases, with 14 bases remaining between them. Germline V gene lookup returns CDR1 KGHSH and CDR2 LQKENI. CDR3 coding DNA: TGTGCCAGCTCACCCTTAAGTTCTGAGGACACCATATATTTT. This encodes CASSPLSSEDTIYF.

The V and J genes are TRBV25-1 and TRBJ2-2; 7 bases are a match to TRBD1. J lost 6 bases, V lost 2 bases, and 12 bases had no gene match. The CDR3 spans 17 residues. The germline gives CDR1 MGHDK, CDR2 SYGVNS. The CDR3 coding sequence is TGTGCCAGCAGTGAACCCTTTATTGGGCAGGGGGCCGGGGAGCTGTTTTTT. It translates to CASSEPFIGQGAGELFF.

This chain links TRBV5-1 with TRBJ2-7; 12 positions agree with TRBD1. V gave up 4 bases and J gave up 6 bases; unmatched junction bases: 8. The germline CDR1 and CDR2 sequences are SGHRS and YFSETQ. The length of the CDR3 is 15 residues. The CDR3 is CASSGTGQGAVEQYF. The DNA of the CDR3 is TGCGCCAGCAGCGGGACGGGACAGGGGGCGGTCGAGCAGTACTTC.

The J gene is TRBJ2-7, the V gene TRBV5-4; D is possibly TRBD1 (5 bases). This CDR3 contains 14 residues. Trimming took 2 bases from V and 1 from J, leaving 10 bases between them. Germline assignment: CDR1 SGHNT and CDR2 YYREEE (reference sequence). CDR3: CASSLGHSSYEQYF. Here the CDR3 DNA reads TGTGCCAGCAGCTTAGGACATTCATCCTACGAGCAGTACTTC.

V gene TRBV10-1 combines with J gene TRBJ2-1; 9 nucleotides match TRBD2. The ends lost 5 bases at V and 4 bases at J; junction bases unmatched: 6. Germline CDR1 reads WNHNN; CDR2 reads SYGVQD (reference sequence). The CDR3 contains 15 residues. The CDR3: CASSTGTSRYNEQFF. The CDR3 nucleotides read TGCGCCAGCAGTACCGGGACTAGCCGTTACAATGAGCAGTTCTTC.

The CDR3 reads CASSFGGVTIPYNEQFF. Here the CDR3 DNA reads TGTGCCAGCAGTTTCGGGGGGGTTACTATTCCCTACAATGAGCAGTTCTTC. The genes are TRBV27 and TRBJ2-1, with 8 bases lining up with TRBD2. The CDR3 is 17 amino acids. CDR1 and CDR2 (germline): MNHEY, SMNVEV (reference sequence). V dropped 3 bases and J dropped 2; count of bases not matched to a gene: 9.

V is TRBV4-1 and J is TRBJ1-1; D is possibly TRBD1 (5 bases). Germline lookup yields CDR1 MGHRA and CDR2 YSYEKL. The ends were cut back, 2 bases at V and 4 bases at J, with 11 bases in the middle. The CDR3 loop spans 14 amino acids. CDR3 sequence: CASSQLPGITEAFF. The CDR3 region has the DNA TGCGCCAGCAGCCAATTACCAGGGATCACTGAAGCTTTCTTT.

V usage is TRBV5-1 and J usage is TRBJ1-4, with D perhaps TRBD1 (6 bases). In germline, CDR1 is SGHRS, CDR2 YFSETQ. CDR3 length equals 15 residues. The V end lost 3 bases, the J end lost 8 bases, and 17 bases lay between the germline ends. CDR3 sequence reads: CASSYQNRVEEKLFF. The CDR3 bases are TGCGCCAGCAGCTACCAAAACAGGGTGGAAGAAAAACTGTTTTTT.

This chain joins TRBV7-2 and TRBJ2-7; the D gene is possibly TRBD1 (5 bases). Germline V gene lookup returns CDR1 SGHTA and CDR2 FQGNSA. Between the trimmed V and J ends, which lost 4 bases and 7 bases, there was a span of 8 bases. The CDR3 has 11 amino acids. CDR3 in amino acids: CASSSRQEQYF. The CDR3 bases are TGTGCCAGCAGCTCCCGACAGGAGCAGTACTTC. Full variable domain (missing parts from reference TRBV7-2 and TRBJ2-7): GAGVSQSPSNKVTEKGKDVELRCDPISGHTALYWYRQSLGQGLEFLIYFQGNSAPDKSGLPSDRFSAERTGGSVSTLTIQRTQQEDSAVYLCASSSRQEQYFGPGTRLTVT.

The rearrangement joins TRBV7-8 to TRBJ2-3; D is perhaps TRBD2 (7 bases). Germline CDR1 is SGHVS and CDR2 is FQNEAQ. Trimming pared 0 bases from V and 0 bases from J, leaving 16 bases between. This CDR3 is built from 18 residues. CDR3 sequence (DNA): TGTGCCAGCAGCTTAGCGGCTGGGGGGGCCGCTAGCACAGATACGCAGTATTTT. Its translation is CASSLAAGGAASTDTQYF.

The chain recombines TRBV5-6 with TRBJ2-1, with TRBD2 matching 11 bases. CDR1 is SGHDT and CDR2 is YYEEEE in the germline V gene. Trimming cost V 0 bases and J 4 bases; bases outside gene matches: 0. This CDR3 comprises 15 residues. CDR3 sequence (DNA): TGTGCCAGCAGCTTGGGACTAGCGGGGTACAATGAGCAGTTCTTC. Amino acid sequence: CASSLGLAGYNEQFF.

CDR3 protein: CASLPLMSSYEQYF. The CDR3 DNA is TGTGCCAGCCTTCCCTTGATGAGCTCCTACGAGCAGTACTTC. The chain uses TRBV6-1 and TRBJ2-7; the D is unclear. The germline V gene has CDR1 MNHNS and CDR2 SASEGT. V lost 8 bases and J lost 0, with 14 bases in between. CDR3 length equals 14 residues.

This clone has a handful of counts. V usage is TRBV11-2 and J usage is TRBJ2-7; possibly TRBD1 for D (6 bases). V dropped 2 bases and J dropped 3 bases, with 14 bases sitting between them. CDR1 SGHAT and CDR2 FQNNGV come from the germline V gene. This CDR3 is 15 amino acids long. CDR3 amino acids: CASSLSRGTNYEQYF. The CDR3 DNA follows: TGTGCCAGCAGCTTATCAAGGGGGACGAACTACGAGCAGTACTTC.

This CDR3 reads CAWSGQGTFF. The CDR3 DNA reads as TGTGCCTGGAGCGGACAGGGGACTTTCTTT. The chain uses TRBV30 and TRBJ1-1; 9 nucleotides line up with TRBD1. Losses at the gene ends were 3 bases for V and 12 bases for J; bases not matched to a gene: 2. The CDR3 loop spans 10 amino acids. Germline CDR1 GTSNPN, CDR2 SVGIG (reference sequence).

CDR3: CASSLEGGVAEAFF. The CDR3 DNA reads as TGCGCCAGCAGCTTGGAAGGGGGGGTCGCTGAAGCTTTCTTT. V usage is TRBV5-1 and J usage is TRBJ1-1; tentatively, D is TRBD1 (6 bases). This CDR3 spans 14 amino acids. Germline lookup yields CDR1 SGHRS and CDR2 YFSETQ. V was clipped by 0 bases and J by 6 bases, with 12 bases between them.

The rearrangement joins TRBV7-2 to TRBJ1-5, with TRBD1 as a possible D gene (5 bases). Deletions cut 5 bases from V and 6 bases from J, with 14 bases between. This CDR3 has 14 residues. Germline assignment: CDR1 SGHTA and CDR2 FQGNSA. CDR3 sequence reads: CASSPDPGGQPQHF. In nucleotides, the CDR3 is TGTGCCAGCAGCCCCGATCCGGGGGGTCAGCCCCAGCATTTT.

There are a few counts of this clone. The chain uses TRBV6-5 and TRBJ1-2, with D uncertain. V was trimmed by 0 bases and J by 1 base, leaving 9 bases between them. Germline V CDR1 and CDR2: MNHEY, SVGAGI. This CDR3 has 15 amino acids. CDR3 loop: CASSYSNGVNYGYTF. In DNA, the CDR3 is TGTGCCAGCAGTTACTCGAACGGGGTTAACTATGGCTACACCTTC.

The chain carries TRBV19 and TRBJ1-2, with TRBD1 matching 9 bases. The V and J ends lost 9 bases and 2 bases, in that order; junction bases with no gene match: 7. The CDR3 loop spans 14 amino acids. Germline V gene sequence: CDR1 LNHDA, CDR2 SQIVND (reference sequence). CDR3 residues: CASRRTGANYGYTF. The CDR3 DNA reads as TGTGCCAGCCGTCGGACAGGGGCAAACTATGGCTACACCTTC.

In this sample, this clone turned up a few times. The genes are TRBV4-2 and TRBJ2-7; 11 bases match TRBD2. The V and J ends lost 1 base and 3 bases, in that order; junction bases with no gene match: 8. From germline, CDR1 is LGHNA and CDR2 YNFKEQ. The length of the CDR3 is 17 residues. The CDR3 sequence: CASSQGTSGPYIYEQYF. The CDR3 DNA reads as TGTGCCAGCAGCCAAGGGACTAGCGGGCCTTATATCTACGAGCAGTACTTC.

The chain is built from TRBV7-3 and TRBJ2-5, with no clear D. The V end lost 4 bases, the J end lost 5 bases, and 14 bases lay between the germline ends. The CDR3 is made up of 14 amino acids. In germline, CDR1 is SGHTA, CDR2 FQGTGA. The DNA for the CDR3 is TGTGCCAGCAGCTATCGTGGTAGCCCCGAGACCCAGTACTTC. Translation gives CASSYRGSPETQYF.

This clone has just one count. The chain couples TRBV18 to TRBJ2-5; 8 nucleotides match TRBD1. CDR1 is KGHSH and CDR2 is LQKENI in the germline V gene. The CDR3 length is 18 residues. V shed 0 bases, J shed 5 bases, and the junction held 14 bases outside the gene matches. In DNA, the CDR3 is TGTGCCAGCTCACCACCGGACCGCGGCAGGGGGCTTATTGAGACCCAGTACTTC. Translating gives CASSPPDRGRGLIETQYF. The full variable domain, its missing parts supplied by reference TRBV18 and TRBJ2-5, is NAGVMQNPRHLVRRRGQEARLRCSPMKGHSHVYWYRQLPEEGLKFMVYLQKENIIDESGMPKERFSAEFPKEGPSILRIQQVVRGDSAAYFCASSPPDRGRGLIETQYFGPGTRLLVL.

The chain employs TRBV7-8 and TRBJ2-5; TRBD2 agrees at 8 bases. The germline V gene has CDR1 SGHVS and CDR2 FQNEAQ. The CDR3 consists of 21 residues. Trimming took 2 bases from V and 3 from J; bases not matched to a gene: 23. The CDR3 DNA sequence: TGTGCCAGCAGCTTACCGGCAGGGAAAGGACTAGCCAACGTGAAGGAAGAGACCCAGTACTTC. It specifies CASSLPAGKGLANVKEETQYF.

The V call is TRBV7-9, the J call TRBJ2-5, with TRBD1 matching 9 bases. V lost 4 bases and J lost 3; bases outside the gene matches: 3. CDR1 and CDR2 from the germline V gene are SEHNR and FQNEAQ (reference sequence). CDR3 length: 14 residues. The CDR3 region is CASSWGQGEETQYF. As DNA, the CDR3 is TGTGCCAGCAGCTGGGGACAGGGAGAAGAGACCCAGTACTTC.

The chain is built from TRBV7-6 and TRBJ2-7; D uncertain. Trimming took 1 base from V and 0 from J, leaving 7 bases between them. CDR3 length: 14 amino acids. Germline loops: CDR1 SGHVS, CDR2 FNYEAQ. In DNA, the CDR3 is TGTGCCAGCAGCTTAGAATTAGTCTCCTACGAGCAGTACTTC. It translates to CASSLELVSYEQYF. The full variable domain, with the rest looked up from reference TRBV7-6 and TRBJ2-7, is GAGVSQSPRYKVTKRGQDVALRCDPISGHVSLYWYRQALGQGPEFLTYFNYEAQQDKSGLPNDRFSAERPEGSISTLTIQRTEQRDSAMYRCASSLELVSYEQYFGPGTRLTVT.